These 10 T cell receptor beta chains were all obtained from the same sample, sequenced in a study of blood T cell repertoires in COVID-19. The protocol was immunoSEQ multiplex PCR, while the TCRdb copy is restricted to in-frame clones and leaves out a portion. The sample records hundreds of thousands of clones, 70% to 90% being singletons. The sequenced material came from PBMCs or T cells enriched from blood (not recorded which). These receptors were obtained from a man between 18 and 35 years old who had recovered from COVID-19.

The chain uses TRBV28 and TRBJ2-1; D not resolved. Deletions cut 6 bases from V and 8 bases from J, with 8 bases between. Per germline, CDR1 MDHEN and CDR2 SYDVKM. This CDR3 has 11 amino acids. The CDR3 sequence: CASSLVYEQFF. CDR3 nucleotides: TGTGCCAGCAGCCTCGTGTATGAGCAGTTCTTC.

CDR3 sequence: CASSLEVGSTEAFF. The CDR3, as DNA: TGTGCCAGCAGCTTAGAGGTGGGGAGCACTGAAGCTTTCTTT. The J gene is TRBJ1-1, the V gene TRBV11-2; D is undetermined. Per germline, CDR1 SGHAT and CDR2 FQNNGV. The length of the CDR3 is 14 residues. Trimming took 0 bases from V and 4 from J, leaving 9 bases between them. The whole variable domain, remainder taken from reference TRBV11-2 and TRBJ1-1, is EAGVAQSPRYKIIEKRQSVAFWCNPISGHATLYWYQQILGQGPKLLIQFQNNGVVDDSQLPKDRFSAERLKGVDSTLKIQPAKLEDSAVYLCASSLEVGSTEAFFGQGTRLTVV.

The genes are TRBV19 and TRBJ1-1; perhaps TRBD1 as D (6 bases). The ends were cut back, 5 bases at V and 3 bases at J, with 10 bases in the middle. The CDR3 length is 13 residues. CDR1 and CDR2 from the germline V gene are LNHDA and SQIVND (reference sequence). The CDR3 DNA sequence: TGTGCCAGTAGTCAACAGGGTGACACTGAAGCTTTCTTT. This sequence encodes CASSQQGDTEAFF.

V and J are TRBV30 and TRBJ2-7; TRBD2 matches at 7 bases. V lost 6 bases to trimming and J lost 1 base; unmatched junction nucleotides: 0. The CDR3 is made up of 11 amino acids. Germline lookup yields CDR1 GTSNPN and CDR2 SVGIG (reference sequence). DNA of the CDR3: TGTGCCTGCGGGGGGTCCTACGAGCAGTACTTC. It encodes CACGGSYEQYF. Supplemented by reference TRBV30 and TRBJ2-7, the full variable domain reads SQTIHQWPATLVQPVGSPLSLECTVEGTSNPNLYWYRQAAGRGLQLLFYSVGIGQISSEVPQNLSASRPQDRQFILSSKKLLLSDSGFYLCACGGSYEQYFGPGTRLTVT.

The chain has TRBV6-1 and TRBJ1-5; 7 bases match TRBD1. The CDR3 consists of 15 residues. Per the germline V gene, CDR1 is MNHNS and CDR2 is SASEGT. With 1 base clipped from V and 6 bases from J, the junction kept 6 bases outside the gene matches. This chain's CDR3 is CASSEVGPGGQPQHF. CDR3 bases: TGTGCCAGCAGTGAAGTTGGACCAGGGGGTCAGCCCCAGCATTTT.

The V call is TRBV29-1, the J call TRBJ1-2, with 11 bases lining up with TRBD1. Trimming took 7 bases from V and 7 from J; bases not matched to a gene: 8. Germline-derived CDR1 and CDR2 are SQVTM and ANQGSEA. The CDR3 spans 13 residues. The CDR3 DNA is TGCAGCGCCGAGCCCGGGACAGGGGGTGGCTACACCTTC. Amino acid sequence: CSAEPGTGGGYTF.

The chain recombines TRBV7-6 with TRBJ2-7; no firm D call. Trimming removed 1 base at V and 3 bases at J, with 7 bases between. Looked up from germline, CDR1 is SGHVS and CDR2 is FNYEAQ. The CDR3 has 13 amino acids. The CDR3 DNA sequence: TGTGCCAGCAGCTTAGATCCGGTCTACGAGCAGTACTTC. This gives the protein CASSLDPVYEQYF.

The V and J genes are TRBV3-1 (or the pseudogene TRBV3-2) and TRBJ2-3; 8 bases align to TRBD2. The CDR3 consists of 14 residues. J was trimmed by 3 bases and V by 5 bases; bases with no gene match: 4. In germline, CDR1 is LGHDT, CDR2 YNNKEL (reference sequence). This CDR3 reads CASSGTSETDTQYF. The CDR3 coding sequence is TGTGCCAGCAGCGGGACTAGTGAAACAGATACGCAGTATTTT.

The rearrangement links TRBV28 to TRBJ1-2; TRBD1 matches at 9 bases. The germline V gene encodes CDR1 MDHEN and CDR2 SYDVKM. The CDR3 length is 14 residues. The trim removed 7 bases at V and 4 bases at J, leaving 7 bases unmatched. CDR3 loop: CASTSTGGAYGYTF. The CDR3 DNA sequence: TGTGCCAGCACCTCGACAGGGGGAGCCTATGGCTACACCTTC.

This clone has just a few counts. The DNA of the CDR3 is TGTGCCAGCAGCGTAGAGGGGGCGCGTAAGAGCTACACCTTC. Protein product: CASSVEGARKSYTF. The V and J genes are TRBV9 and TRBJ1-2; TRBD1 matches 7 bases. The V gene's germline CDR1 is SGDLS and CDR2 YYNGEE. CDR3 length: 14 residues. V lost 0 bases, J lost 9 bases, and 8 bases stayed unmatched.